This T cell receptor (beta chain) is drawn from a study of blood T cell repertoires in COVID-19 (dated by TCRdb to about 2020). Looking at the study overall: Collaborator samples came from the United States, Italy and Spain and covered acute and convalescent phases of COVID-19. Samples came from the ongoing ImmuneRACE study (first 160 participants) plus 1,254 subjects from 6 global collaborators. Where available, HLA class I and class II types were taken from metadata supplied by the sample provider and were not determined by assay-based typing. The dataset comprised deeply sampled blood TCRbeta repertoires from subjects exposed to, actively infected with, or recovered from COVID-19. The repertoires were released in a freely available public database intended as a resource for research on the immune response to SARS-CoV-2. A de-identified subject ID, COVID-19 status, age in years and sex were almost always included in the sample metadata. The material from the prospective study consisted of cDNA or gDNA derived from T cells, B-cell-depleted T cells, or PBMCs. What the research found in general, with its limitations: The quantity of clinical and demographic metadata differed by source and by participant and was supplied without curation.

Of note for this clone: Its antigen target is currently unknown. Base qualities were left out, and no much larger clone turns up one base away.

Whole blood was collected in K2EDTA tubes by collaborating institutions according to the institutions' own protocols. For TCRbeta analysis, collaborators shipped samples in one of three forms: frozen whole blood, isolated PBMCs, or DNA extracted from either of those sample types. The V end loses 6 bases and the J end loses 1 base, and a stretch of 16 bases separates them. The CDR3 starts with the cysteine, ends with the phenylalanine, and has 16 residues. Solely the CDR3 DNA is kept, with 48 bases framed from the first base. CDR1 and CDR2 were assigned from the germline V gene (reference sequence) as LNHDA and SQIVND. TCRbeta CDR3 regions were amplified from genomic DNA by means of the immunoSEQ Assay, a bias-controlled multiplex PCR. Per the source publication's procedure: The number of nucleated cells in each sample was estimated by amplification of reference gene primers within the assay. To quantify the absolute abundance of each unique TCRbeta CDR3 rearrangement, sequence reads were collapsed and filtered. For each sample, productive Simpson clonality was calculated by taking the square root of Simpson's diversity index across productive rearrangements. Sourced from immuneACCESS, this table was stored by TCRdb with only in-frame sequences that have V and J called. A share of the clones is absent; for the studies checked, an unresolved V gene accounts for under half, and the remainder has no known explanation. Clonal size and the V and J genes are those of that table, whereas D and trimming came from the DNA. This sample gives about 110,000 clones in total; 65% to 90% of them show up just once. Jointly, the top ten make up 7.9% of the sample.

This clonotype was obtained from an elderly woman with active or convalescent COVID-19. The sequence is built from TRBV19 and TRBJ1-5; possibly the D gene is TRBD1, per 5 matching bases. The sample consisted of peripheral blood. The DNA sequence follows: TGTGCCAGTAGAAGATTTAGGGGTTCGAGCAATCAGCCCCAGCATTTT. Protein translation: CASRRFRGSSNQPQHF.